The 3 T cell receptor beta chains given below trace back to one sample, sequenced in a study of beta chain features in type 1 diabetes. The study's findings and limits: In all four CD4+ subsets, TCRB CDR3 length was significantly, moderately reduced in type 1 diabetes.

These TCRs are of unknown antigen specificity. Sequencing targeted expressed TCRB transcripts, as all isolated RNA had been reverse transcribed. Measured with immunoSEQ multiplex PCR; TCRdb has only the in-frame clones, and not every one. The data contain more than 300,000 clones, over 10% of them singletons. Sequencing was carried out using naive CD4+ T cells from blood. Receptors originate from a woman aged 18-29 years with type 1 diabetes.

This clone occurred a few times. The CDR3 spells CASGLAGTSSSYNEQFF. The CDR3 nucleotides are TGTGCTAGTGGTTTGGCCGGGACTTCCAGCTCCTACAATGAGCAGTTCTTC. The chain is built from TRBV12-5 and TRBJ2-1, with TRBD2 as a possible D gene (6 bases). Trimming took off 1 base at V and 0 bases at J, with 13 bases between the two ends. CDR1 is LGHNT and CDR2 is FRNRAP in the germline V gene. The CDR3 runs to 17 residues.

The V call is TRBV7-3, the J call TRBJ2-5, with D tentatively TRBD2 (7 bases). This CDR3 has 15 amino acids. The germline CDR1 and CDR2 sequences are SGHTA and FQGTGA. Trimming shortened V by 2 bases and J by 4 bases, and 14 bases separated the two germline ends. The CDR3 DNA follows: TGTGCCAGCAGCTTAGGGGGGGCAGGTTCAGAGACCCAGTACTTC. Translating gives CASSLGGAGSETQYF.

This sequence joins TRBV10-3 and TRBJ2-3; 11 bases fit TRBD2. V lost 6 bases and J lost 2; bases outside the gene matches: 4. In germline, CDR1 is ENHRY, CDR2 SYGVKD. CDR3 length: 15 amino acids. This CDR3 is CAISVGLADTDTQYF. The CDR3 region has the DNA TGTGCCATCAGCGTGGGACTAGCGGACACAGATACGCAGTATTTT.